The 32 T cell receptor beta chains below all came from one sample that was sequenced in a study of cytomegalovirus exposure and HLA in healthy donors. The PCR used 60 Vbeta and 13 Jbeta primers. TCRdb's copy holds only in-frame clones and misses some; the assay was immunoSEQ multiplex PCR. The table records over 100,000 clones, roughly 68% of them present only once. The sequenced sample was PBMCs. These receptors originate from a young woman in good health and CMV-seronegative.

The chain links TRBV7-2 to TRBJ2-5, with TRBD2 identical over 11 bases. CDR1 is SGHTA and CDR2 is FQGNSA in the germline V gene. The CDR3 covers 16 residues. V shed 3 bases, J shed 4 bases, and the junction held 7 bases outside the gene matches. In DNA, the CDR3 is TGTGCCAGCAGCTTGGGTTTAGCGGGGGGGCGAGAGACCCAGTACTTC. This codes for CASSLGLAGGRETQYF.

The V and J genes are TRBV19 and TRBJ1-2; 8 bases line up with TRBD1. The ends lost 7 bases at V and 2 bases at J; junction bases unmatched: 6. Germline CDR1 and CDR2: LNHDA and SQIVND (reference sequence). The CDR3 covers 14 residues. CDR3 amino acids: CASNSRTGNYGYTF. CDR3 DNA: TGTGCCAGTAACTCCCGGACAGGGAACTATGGCTACACCTTC.

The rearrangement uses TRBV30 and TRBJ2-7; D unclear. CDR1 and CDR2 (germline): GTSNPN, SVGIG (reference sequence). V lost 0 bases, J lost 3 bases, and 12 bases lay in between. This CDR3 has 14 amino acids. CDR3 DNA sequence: TGTGCCTGGAGTGTAACGGGTTCCGTCTACGAGCAGTACTTC. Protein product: CAWSVTGSVYEQYF.

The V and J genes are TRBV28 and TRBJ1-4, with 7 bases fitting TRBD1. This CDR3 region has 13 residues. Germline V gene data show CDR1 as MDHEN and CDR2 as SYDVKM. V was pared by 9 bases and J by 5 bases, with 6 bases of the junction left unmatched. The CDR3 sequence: CARRGTVNEKLFF. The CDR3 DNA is TGTGCCAGACGAGGGACAGTCAATGAAAAACTGTTTTTT.

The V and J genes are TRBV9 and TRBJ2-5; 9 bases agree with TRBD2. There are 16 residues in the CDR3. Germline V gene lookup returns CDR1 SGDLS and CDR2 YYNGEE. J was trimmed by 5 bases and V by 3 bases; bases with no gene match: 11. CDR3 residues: CASSAGASGVSETQYF. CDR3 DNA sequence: TGTGCCAGCAGCGCAGGGGCTAGCGGGGTATCCGAGACCCAGTACTTC.

The CDR3 nucleotides are TGTGCCAGCAGTTACTCTTTCACCGGCTACGAGCAGTACTTC. Its protein product is CASSYSFTGYEQYF. The chain employs TRBV6-5 and TRBJ2-7; no reliable D call. V was clipped by 0 bases and J by 3 bases, with 9 bases between them. The length of the CDR3 is 14 residues. CDR1 and CDR2 (germline): MNHEY, SVGAGI.

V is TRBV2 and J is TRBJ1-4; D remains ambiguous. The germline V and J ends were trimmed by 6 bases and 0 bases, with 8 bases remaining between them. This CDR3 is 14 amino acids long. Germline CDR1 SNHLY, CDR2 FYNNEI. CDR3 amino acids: CASRETPTNEKLFF. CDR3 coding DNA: TGTGCCAGCAGGGAAACACCAACTAATGAAAAACTGTTTTTT.

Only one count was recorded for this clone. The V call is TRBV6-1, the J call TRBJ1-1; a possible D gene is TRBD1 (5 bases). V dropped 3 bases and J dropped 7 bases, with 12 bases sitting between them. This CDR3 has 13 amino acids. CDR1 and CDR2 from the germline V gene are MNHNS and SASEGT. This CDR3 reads CASSDFREGEAFF. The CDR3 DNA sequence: TGTGCCAGCAGTGATTTCAGGGAGGGTGAAGCTTTCTTT.

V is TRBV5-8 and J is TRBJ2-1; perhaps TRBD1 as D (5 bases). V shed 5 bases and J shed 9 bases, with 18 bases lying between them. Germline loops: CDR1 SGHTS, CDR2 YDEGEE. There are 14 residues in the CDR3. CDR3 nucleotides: TGTGCCAGCAGGGCTGAAATCAGGGTCGCTGAGCAGTTCTTC. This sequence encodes CASRAEIRVAEQFF.

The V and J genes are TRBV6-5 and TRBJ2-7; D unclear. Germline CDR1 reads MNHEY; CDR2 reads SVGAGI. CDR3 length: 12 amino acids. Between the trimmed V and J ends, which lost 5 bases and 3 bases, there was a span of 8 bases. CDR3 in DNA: TGTGCCAGCAGTCGTTCCTTCTACGAGCAGTACTTC. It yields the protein CASSRSFYEQYF.

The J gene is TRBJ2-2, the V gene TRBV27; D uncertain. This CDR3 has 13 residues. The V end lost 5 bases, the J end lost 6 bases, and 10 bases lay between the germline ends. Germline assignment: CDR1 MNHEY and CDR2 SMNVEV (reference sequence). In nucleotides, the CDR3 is TGTGCCAGCAGTGTCACGGTAGCCGGGGAGCTGTTTTTT. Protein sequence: CASSVTVAGELFF.

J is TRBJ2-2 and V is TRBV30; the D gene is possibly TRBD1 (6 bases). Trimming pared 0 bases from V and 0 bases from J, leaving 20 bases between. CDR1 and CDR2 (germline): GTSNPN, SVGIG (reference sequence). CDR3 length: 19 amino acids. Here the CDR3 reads CAWSVSLVLGASNTGELFF. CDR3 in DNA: TGTGCCTGGAGTGTCTCTCTCGTGTTGGGGGCTTCGAACACCGGGGAGCTGTTTTTT.

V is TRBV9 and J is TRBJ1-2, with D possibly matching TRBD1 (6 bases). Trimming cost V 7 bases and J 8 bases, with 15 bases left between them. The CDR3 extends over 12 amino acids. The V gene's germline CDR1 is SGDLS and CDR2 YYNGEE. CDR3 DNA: TGTGCCAGCTCACCGGGAGGGGGAGGCTACACCTTC. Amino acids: CASSPGGGGYTF.

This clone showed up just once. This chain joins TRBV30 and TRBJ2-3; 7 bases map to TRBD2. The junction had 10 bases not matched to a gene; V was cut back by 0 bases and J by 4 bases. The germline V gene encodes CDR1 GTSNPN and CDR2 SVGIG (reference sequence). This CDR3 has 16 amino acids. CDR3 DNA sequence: TGTGCCTGGAGTGTGGCCTGGGGCGGGAGCTCAGATACGCAGTATTTT. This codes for CAWSVAWGGSSDTQYF.

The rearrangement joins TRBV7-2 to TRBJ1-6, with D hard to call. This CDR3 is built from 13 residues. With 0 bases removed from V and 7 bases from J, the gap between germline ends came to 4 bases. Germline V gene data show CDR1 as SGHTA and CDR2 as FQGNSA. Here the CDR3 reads CASSLAENSPLHF. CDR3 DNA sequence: TGTGCCAGCAGCTTAGCTGAGAATTCACCCCTCCACTTT.

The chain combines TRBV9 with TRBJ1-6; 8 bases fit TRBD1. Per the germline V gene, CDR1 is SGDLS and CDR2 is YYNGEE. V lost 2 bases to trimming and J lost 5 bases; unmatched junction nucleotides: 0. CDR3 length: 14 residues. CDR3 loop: CASSVTGDNSPLHF. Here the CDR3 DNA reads TGTGCCAGCAGCGTGACAGGGGATAATTCACCCCTCCACTTT. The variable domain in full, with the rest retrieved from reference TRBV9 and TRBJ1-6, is DSGVTQTPKHLITATGQRVTLRCSPRSGDLSVYWYQQSLDQGLQFLIQYYNGEERAKGNILERFSAQQFPDLHSELNLSSLELGDSALYFCASSVTGDNSPLHFGNGTRLTVT.

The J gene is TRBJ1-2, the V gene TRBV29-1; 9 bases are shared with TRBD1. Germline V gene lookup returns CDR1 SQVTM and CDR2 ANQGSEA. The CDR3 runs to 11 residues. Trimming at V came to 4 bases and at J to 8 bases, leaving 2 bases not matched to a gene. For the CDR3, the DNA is TGCAGCGTTGGACAGGGGGAAGGCTACACCTTC. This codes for CSVGQGEGYTF.

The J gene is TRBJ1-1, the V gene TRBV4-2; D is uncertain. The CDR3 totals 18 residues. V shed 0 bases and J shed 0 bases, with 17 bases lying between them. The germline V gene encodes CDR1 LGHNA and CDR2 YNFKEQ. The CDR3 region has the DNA TGTGCCAGCAGCCAAGATTTAAGTGGGGAGGGCATGAACACTGAAGCTTTCTTT. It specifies CASSQDLSGEGMNTEAFF.

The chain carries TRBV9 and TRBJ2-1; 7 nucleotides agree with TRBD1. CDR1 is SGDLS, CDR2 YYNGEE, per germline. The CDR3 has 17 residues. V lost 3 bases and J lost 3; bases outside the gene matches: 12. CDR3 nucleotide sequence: TGTGCCAGCAGCGCTAACCCCGGGACAGAGAACTACAATGAGCAGTTCTTC. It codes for CASSANPGTENYNEQFF. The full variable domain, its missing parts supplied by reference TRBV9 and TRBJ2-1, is DSGVTQTPKHLITATGQRVTLRCSPRSGDLSVYWYQQSLDQGLQFLIQYYNGEERAKGNILERFSAQQFPDLHSELNLSSLELGDSALYFCASSANPGTENYNEQFFGPGTRLTVL.

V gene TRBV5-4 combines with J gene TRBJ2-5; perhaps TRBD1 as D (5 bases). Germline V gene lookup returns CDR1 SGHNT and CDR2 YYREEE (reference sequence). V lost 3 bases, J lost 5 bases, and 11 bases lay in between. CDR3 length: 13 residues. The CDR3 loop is CASSSPGQETQYF. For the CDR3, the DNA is TGTGCCAGCAGCTCCCCAGGGCAGGAGACCCAGTACTTC.

Written as DNA, the CDR3 is TGTGCCAGCAGATCCGGACAGGGGACTAACTATGGCTACACCTTC. Translating gives CASRSGQGTNYGYTF. The V gene is TRBV7-8, the J gene TRBJ1-2; 9 nucleotides align to TRBD1. Trimming took 6 bases from V and 0 from J; bases not matched to a gene: 5. Germline V gene sequence: CDR1 SGHVS, CDR2 FQNEAQ. The CDR3 has 15 residues.

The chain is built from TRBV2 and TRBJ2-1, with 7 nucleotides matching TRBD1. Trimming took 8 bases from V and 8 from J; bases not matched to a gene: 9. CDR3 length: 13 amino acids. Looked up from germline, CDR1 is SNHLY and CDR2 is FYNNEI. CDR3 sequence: CASDRENGHEQFF. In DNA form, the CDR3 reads TGTGCCAGCGACAGGGAAAATGGCCATGAGCAGTTCTTC.

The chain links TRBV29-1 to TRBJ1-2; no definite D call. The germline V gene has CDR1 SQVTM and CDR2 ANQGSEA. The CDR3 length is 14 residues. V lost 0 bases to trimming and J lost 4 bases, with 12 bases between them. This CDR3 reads CSVEDRHSVYGYTF. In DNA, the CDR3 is TGCAGCGTTGAAGATCGCCACAGTGTCTATGGCTACACCTTC.

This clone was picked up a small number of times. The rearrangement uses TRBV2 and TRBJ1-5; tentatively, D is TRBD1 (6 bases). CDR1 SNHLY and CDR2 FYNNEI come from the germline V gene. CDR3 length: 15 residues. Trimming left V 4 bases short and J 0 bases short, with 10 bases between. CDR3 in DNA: TGTGCCAGCAGTGGGACAGTCTCTAGCAATCAGCCCCAGCATTTT. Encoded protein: CASSGTVSSNQPQHF.

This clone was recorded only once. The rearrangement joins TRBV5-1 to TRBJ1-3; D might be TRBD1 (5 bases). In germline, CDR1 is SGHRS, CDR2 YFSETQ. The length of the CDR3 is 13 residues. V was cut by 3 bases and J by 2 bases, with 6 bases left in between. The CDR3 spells CASSSGTGNTIYF. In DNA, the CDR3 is TGCGCCAGCAGCTCAGGGACTGGAAACACCATATATTTT. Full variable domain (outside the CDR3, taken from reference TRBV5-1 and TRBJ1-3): KAGVTQTPRYLIKTRGQQVTLSCSPISGHRSVSWYQQTPGQGLQFLFEYFSETQRNKGNFPGRFSGRQFSNSRSEMNVSTLELGDSALYLCASSSGTGNTIYFGEGSWLTVV.

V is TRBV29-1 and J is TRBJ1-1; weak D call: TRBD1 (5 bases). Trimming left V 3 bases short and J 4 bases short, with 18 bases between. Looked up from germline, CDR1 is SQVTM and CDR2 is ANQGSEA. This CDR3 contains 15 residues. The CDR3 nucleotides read TGCAGCGTTGAGGTCGCGGCAGGGTATACCACTGAAGCTTTCTTT. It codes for CSVEVAAGYTTEAFF.

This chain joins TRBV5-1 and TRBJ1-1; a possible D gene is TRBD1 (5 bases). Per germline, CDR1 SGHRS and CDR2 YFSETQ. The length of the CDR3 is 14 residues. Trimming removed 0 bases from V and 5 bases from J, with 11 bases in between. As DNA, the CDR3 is TGCGCCAGCAGCTTGGACAGGATTACTACTGAAGCTTTCTTT. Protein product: CASSLDRITTEAFF.

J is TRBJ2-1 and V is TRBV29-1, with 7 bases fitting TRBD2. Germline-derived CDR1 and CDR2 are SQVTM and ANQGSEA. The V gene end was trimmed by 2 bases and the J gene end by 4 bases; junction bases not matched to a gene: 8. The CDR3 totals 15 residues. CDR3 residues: CSVETLAGEYNEQFF. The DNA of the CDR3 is TGCAGCGTTGAAACTCTCGCGGGAGAGTACAATGAGCAGTTCTTC.

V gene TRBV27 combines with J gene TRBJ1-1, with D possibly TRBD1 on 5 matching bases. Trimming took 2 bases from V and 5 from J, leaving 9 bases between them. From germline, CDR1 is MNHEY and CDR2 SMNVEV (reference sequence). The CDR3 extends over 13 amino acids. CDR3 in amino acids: CASSLQGGTEAFF. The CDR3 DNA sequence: TGTGCCAGCAGTTTACAGGGAGGAACTGAAGCTTTCTTT.

DNA of the CDR3: TGTGCCAGTAGTATTCACCCGGGACAGGGAAGGGCGTCGGCTGAAGCTTTCTTT. Its protein product is CASSIHPGQGRASAEAFF. The V and J genes are TRBV19 and TRBJ1-1; 9 bases are a match to TRBD1. With V trimmed by 3 bases and J by 6 bases, 17 bases remained unmatched. The length of the CDR3 is 18 residues. Germline CDR1 reads LNHDA; CDR2 reads SQIVND (reference sequence).

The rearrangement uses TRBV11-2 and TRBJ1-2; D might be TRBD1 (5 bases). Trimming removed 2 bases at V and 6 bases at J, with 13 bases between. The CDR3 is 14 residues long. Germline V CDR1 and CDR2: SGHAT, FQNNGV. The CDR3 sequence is CASSLSTARHGYTF. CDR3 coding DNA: TGTGCCAGCAGCTTATCGACAGCGCGGCATGGCTACACCTTC.

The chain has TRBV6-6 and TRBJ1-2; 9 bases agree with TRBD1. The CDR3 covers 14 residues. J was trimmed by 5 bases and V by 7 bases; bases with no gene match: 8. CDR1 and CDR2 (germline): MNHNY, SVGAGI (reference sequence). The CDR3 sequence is CASNPGQGRYGYTF. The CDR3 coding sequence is TGTGCCAGCAATCCGGGACAGGGAAGGTATGGCTACACCTTC.